The rows below give T cell receptor beta chains drawn from one sample of a study of response to subunit inactivated influenza vaccine. MiXCR was run by TCRdb on the RT-PCR reads, yielding one entry per CDR3 protein. The sample contains around 490,000 distinct CDR3 sequences, under 9% of which appear only once. Material: PBMCs from blood, obtained less than 30 months after vaccination. These receptors were obtained from a man aged 50-75 years who received an inactivated influenza vaccine. CDR3s include the opening cysteine and the closing phenylalanine or tryptophan.

v_call	cdr3_aa
TRBV12-3/TRBV12-4	CASSTTGDETQYF
TRBV29-1	CSGGLGGYNEQFF
TRBV12-3/TRBV12-4	CASSLRSGGLPRGGRPRSEQFF
TRBV4-2	CASSHPGQGNGELFF
TRBV12-3/TRBV12-4	CASREQGRYGYTF
TRBV5-1	CASSLAPSGTITDTQYF
TRBV7-2	CASSLLRGGGAWETQYF
TRBV11-3	CASSPKGGDRATDTQYF
TRBV4-2	CASSQGTWGAGANVLTF
TRBV2	CASSVELGDTGELFF
TRBV4-3	CASSQDPSGRAAYNEQFF
TRBV7-2	CASSALGQATYEQYF
TRBV24-1	CATSDPGQGEETQYF
TRBV24-1	CATSDWRYTGELFF
TRBV9	CASSVEGDGELFF
TRBV20-1	CSARGQGGEKLFF
TRBV9	CASGPLETSTDTQYF
TRBV7-2	CASSLAQVSRTSTDTQYF
TRBV18	CASSPPCTGWNEQFF
TRBV10-2	CASREKRTSEQFF
TRBV6-2/TRBV6-3	CASLDPGPTEAFF
TRBV28	CASRGTGGEETQYF
TRBV20-1	CSSYSGLPNTEAFF
TRBV5-5	CASSQGVRTEAFF
TRBV5-1	CASSIPGGPGELFF
TRBV4-1	CASSQDVRQVNQPQHF
TRBV5-8	CASSSYLGLLYNEQFF
TRBV2	CASSEEGAGFSYNEQFF
TRBV20-1	CSAQVVVFEQFF
TRBV5-1	CASSPTWGQGNYEQYF
TRBV7-9	CASSFAGEGYNEQFF
TRBV10-3	CAISQGRDGNTIYF
TRBV2	CASNRGMDGYTF
TRBV5-1	CASSLARDSWSGANVLTF
TRBV12-3/TRBV12-4	CASTPQGPSNQPQHF
TRBV12-3/TRBV12-4	CASRRTGSGYGYTF
TRBV12-3/TRBV12-4	CASSPGQDNSPLHF
TRBV3-1	CASSQLQGAWYEQYF
TRBV20-1	CSASTSGRSSTDTQYF
TRBV20-1	CSARDQGVEKLFF
TRBV28	CASSYPTSGTIQETQYF
TRBV3-1	CASSRVPPGHVGNEQFF
TRBV6-1	CASSGTDGMNTEAFF
TRBV10-3	CAIAGQGALAGANVLTF
TRBV7-2	CASSLVRGWDEKLFF
TRBV28	CASGYRGSGANVLTF
TRBV15	CATSSGDGSNYGYTF
TRBV20-1	CCASDSTASYEQYF
TRBV5-1	CASSLMGRGDTQYF
TRBV20-1	CSARPGQVNTEAFF
TRBV6-5	CASIKPVRDRERDTQYF
TRBV12-3/TRBV12-4	CASSGTDSGNTIYF
TRBV11-2	CASSPTPGLAGRTDTQYF
TRBV7-2	CASSLEWQSYNSPLHF
TRBV28	CASSPHSRLDRGYF
TRBV5-1	CASSTNRGANTEAFF
TRBV5-1	CASSLLARNTGELFF
TRBV9	CASSVLGSGGFSGYTF
TRBV6-1	CASLRGQGSTEAFF